This T cell receptor beta chain was captured in a study of blood T cell repertoires in COVID-19. Background on the study: COVID-19 samples, acute and convalescent, were from the United States, Italy and Spain. T cells, B-cell-depleted T cells, or PBMCs supplied cDNA or gDNA.

In germline, CDR1 is MNHNS, CDR2 SASEGT. Trimming at V came to 2 bases and at J to 6 bases, leaving 6 bases not matched to a gene. This CDR3 has 15 amino acids. The authors' processing: Amplification of reference gene primers was used by the study to estimate nucleated cell counts. TCRdb keeps only in-frame clones here, not all; method: immunoSEQ multiplex PCR. V and J calls plus clone size are reproduced from that table; the DNA served to infer D and trimming. The table lists 95,000 to 150,000 clones, 85% to 90% of them singletons. The sequenced sample consisted of peripheral blood. The genes are TRBV6-1 and TRBJ2-4, with 8 bases fitting TRBD2. This sequence originates from a man in his 60s with acute or convalescent COVID-19. CDR3 sequence reads: CASSEIGRVGNIQYF. CDR3 DNA: TGTGCCAGCAGTGAAATCGGGAGGGTCGGAAACATTCAGTACTTC.